These 21 T cell receptor beta chains originate from one sample sequenced in a study of naive and memory T cell subsets (dated 2017 in TCRdb). The library relied on UMI-ligation and nested PCR. The sequencer was an Illumina MiSeq. The beta constant-region primer consisted of an equimolar mixture of two oligonucleotides that together covered TRBC1 and TRBC2. Using fastp trimming at Q25 and MiXCR clonotype assembly, TCRdb reanalyzed the public sequencing data and kept in-frame beta chains. Entries are consolidated by CDR3 protein sequence, retaining the most common genes and DNA. This sample comprises tens of thousands of distinct CDR3 sequences, around 12% of them detected only once. The ten largest clones represent approximately 0.93% of the sample. Sequenced input: central memory CD4+ T cells from blood. In light of the paper, this sample's cell subset or site label describes: central memory, CD45RA- CD27+. Receptors were obtained from a human donor in good health.

This clonotype was picked up many times. The chain links TRBV11-1 to TRBJ2-5, with a tentative D call TRBD2 (5 bases). The CDR3 extends over 13 amino acids. V dropped 1 base and J dropped 7 bases, with 10 bases sitting between them. Germline CDR1 SGHAT, CDR2 FQDESV (reference sequence). The CDR3 DNA sequence: TGTGCCAGCAGCTTAGGGACTGGTTTGACCCAGTACTTC. Protein sequence: CASSLGTGLTQYF.

This chain connects TRBV20-1 to TRBJ2-2, with D tentatively TRBD2 (5 bases). The CDR3 totals 15 residues. V was pared by 5 bases and J by 6 bases, with 19 bases between. The germline CDR1 and CDR2 sequences are DFQATT and SNEGSKA (reference sequence). The CDR3 loop reads CSAPGLSAGPGELFF. The DNA of the CDR3 is TGCAGTGCTCCCGGCCTTTCGGCGGGTCCCGGGGAGCTGTTTTTT.

This clonotype was recorded at least ten times. The chain joins TRBV7-9 to TRBJ2-3, with TRBD2 matching over 11 bases. Germline assignment: CDR1 SEHNR and CDR2 FQNEAQ (reference sequence). This CDR3 spans 16 amino acids. V gave up 4 bases and J gave up 4 bases; unmatched junction bases: 7. CDR3 in DNA: TGTGCCAGCAGCTCTTATAGCGGGAGGGCCGCAGATACGCAGTATTTT. Amino acid sequence: CASSSYSGRAADTQYF.

The chain joins TRBV7-4 to TRBJ2-2, with 7 bases identical to TRBD2. Germline CDR1 SGHVT, CDR2 SQSDAQ. CDR3 length equals 18 residues. V was clipped by 0 bases and J by 3 bases; unmatched bases: 10. Here the CDR3 DNA reads TGTGCCAGCAGCTTAGCGGGTCGCCAGCGGGGCTACACCGGGGAGCTGTTTTTT. Residues: CASSLAGRQRGYTGELFF.

This clonotype has only a few counts. The chain carries TRBV7-9 and TRBJ2-3, with 7 nucleotides matching TRBD2. The CDR3 is 16 residues long. Germline V gives CDR1 SEHNR, CDR2 FQNEAQ (reference sequence). J lost 1 base, V lost 1 base, and 5 bases had no gene match. In nucleotides, the CDR3 is TGTGCCAGCAGCTTAGTAGCCCTAGCGGGCACAGATACGCAGTATTTT. It specifies CASSLVALAGTDTQYF.

This clonotype was seen a handful of times. This chain links TRBV11-2 with TRBJ2-7; no clear D gene. CDR3 length: 14 amino acids. CDR1 and CDR2 (germline): SGHAT, FQNNGV. V was pared by 1 base and J by 5 bases, with 12 bases between. CDR3 DNA sequence: TGTGCCAGCAGCTTAGTGCTAGACGGGCACGAGCAGTACTTC. Translation gives CASSLVLDGHEQYF.

This clonotype has a count of ten or more. J is TRBJ2-7 and V is TRBV7-7; D not certain. V was cut by 5 bases and J by 0 bases, with 17 bases left in between. The CDR3 consists of 16 residues. The germline CDR1 and CDR2 sequences are SSHAT and FNYEAQ (reference sequence). The CDR3 nucleotides read TGTGCCAGCAGCAAAGGGTTCTCAGGCACCTCCTACGAGCAGTACTTC. It encodes CASSKGFSGTSYEQYF.

This clonotype was seen repeatedly, ten times or more. The J gene is TRBJ1-1, the V gene TRBV6-1; TRBD1 matches 12 bases. From germline, CDR1 is MNHNS and CDR2 SASEGT. After removal of 6 bases from V and 1 base from J, the junction contained 3 bases not matched to a gene. The CDR3 has 15 residues. The CDR3 DNA is TGTGCCAGCAGGACGGGACAGGGGGCGAACACTGAAGCTTTCTTT. This codes for CASRTGQGANTEAFF.

The chain recombines TRBV3-1 with TRBJ2-5; weak D call: TRBD2 (6 bases). Trimming cost V 2 bases and J 1 base, with 11 bases left between them. Germline loops: CDR1 LGHDT, CDR2 YNNKEL (reference sequence). The CDR3 loop spans 15 amino acids. CDR3 amino acids: CASSQTDGSQETQYF. CDR3 DNA sequence: TGTGCCAGCAGCCAAACCGACGGGAGCCAAGAGACCCAGTACTTC.

J is TRBJ1-6 and V is TRBV12-3 or TRBV12-4, with D perhaps TRBD1 (5 bases). There are 16 residues in the CDR3. The germline V and J ends were trimmed by 7 bases and 0 bases, with 13 bases remaining between them. The CDR3 loop is CASKTGVSSYNSPLHF. CDR3 bases: TGTGCCAGCAAAACGGGGGTTAGCTCCTATAATTCACCCCTCCACTTT.

The rearrangement uses TRBV4-1 and TRBJ2-2, with D possibly being TRBD1 (6 bases). The germline gives CDR1 MGHRA, CDR2 YSYEKL. This CDR3 is built from 14 residues. Trimming pared 0 bases from V and 8 bases from J, leaving 10 bases between. CDR3 protein: CASSQETGGGELFF. The CDR3 DNA sequence: TGCGCCAGCAGCCAAGAGACAGGAGGAGGGGAGCTGTTTTTT.

This chain links TRBV15 with TRBJ1-5; D uncertain. The V gene lost 2 bases and the J gene lost 4 bases, with 3 bases spanning the gap. CDR1 is LNHNV, CDR2 YYDKDF, per germline (reference sequence). This CDR3 has 12 amino acids. The chain's CDR3 is CATSRPNQPQHF. The CDR3 DNA is TGTGCCACCAGCAGACCAAATCAGCCCCAGCATTTT.

The rearrangement uses TRBV6-1 and TRBJ1-2; TRBD1 matches at 8 bases. The length of the CDR3 is 13 residues. CDR1 and CDR2 from the germline V gene are MNHNS and SASEGT. J lost 2 bases, V lost 6 bases, and 2 bases had no gene match. The CDR3 here is CASRGTGNYGYTF. The CDR3 coding sequence is TGTGCCAGCAGAGGGACAGGAAACTATGGCTACACCTTC.

This clonotype was detected ten times or more. The V and J genes are TRBV6-5 and TRBJ2-2; D is perhaps TRBD1 or TRBD2 (5 bases each). CDR3 size: 14 residues. Germline V gives CDR1 MNHEY, CDR2 SVGAGI. V lost 2 bases and J 4 bases, leaving 8 bases between the germline ends. The CDR3 spells CASSYEGSTGELFF. The CDR3 DNA follows: TGTGCCAGCAGTTACGAGGGGAGCACCGGGGAGCTGTTTTTT.

This clonotype has ten or more counts. The chain carries TRBV20-1 and TRBJ2-2; 7 nucleotides line up with TRBD1. Germline assignment: CDR1 DFQATT and CDR2 SNEGSKA (reference sequence). The CDR3 is 14 amino acids. The V and J ends lost 6 bases and 6 bases, in that order; junction bases with no gene match: 10. DNA for the CDR3: TGCAGTGCACAAAGACAGGGAATAGCCGGGGAGCTGTTTTTT. Translating it yields CSAQRQGIAGELFF.

This clonotype was found a few times. CDR3 region: CASSRALGETQYF. The DNA of the CDR3 is TGTGCCAGCTCACGAGCCCTCGGGGAGACCCAGTACTTC. The chain combines TRBV18 with TRBJ2-5; D unclear. V lost 4 bases and J 5 bases, leaving 11 bases between the germline ends. Germline assignment: CDR1 KGHSH and CDR2 LQKENI. CDR3 size: 13 residues.

The chain employs TRBV29-1 and TRBJ2-3, with 10 bases aligning to TRBD2. Germline trimming cut 5 bases from V and 2 bases from J; bases unmatched to any gene: 4. Germline CDR1 is SQVTM and CDR2 is ANQGSEA. This CDR3 comprises 14 residues. In DNA, the CDR3 is TGCAGCGTTCGGACTAGCGGTTACACAGATACGCAGTATTTT. It yields the protein CSVRTSGYTDTQYF.

The genes are TRBV12-3 or TRBV12-4 and TRBJ2-7, with TRBD2 matching 8 bases. J was trimmed by 6 bases and V by 6 bases; bases with no gene match: 13. The CDR3 loop spans 15 amino acids. CDR3 protein: CASRTSGKRWGEQYF. CDR3 nucleotide sequence: TGTGCCAGCAGAACTAGCGGAAAAAGGTGGGGCGAGCAGTACTTC.

The chain couples TRBV6-5 to TRBJ1-5; 8 nucleotides agree with TRBD1. This CDR3 comprises 14 residues. Germline V gives CDR1 MNHEY, CDR2 SVGAGI. With V trimmed by 7 bases and J by 7 bases, 9 bases remained unmatched. This CDR3 is CASKPGTGGQPQHF. For the CDR3, the DNA is TGTGCCAGCAAGCCCGGGACAGGAGGACAGCCCCAGCATTTT.

This clonotype was seen only a few times. The V gene is TRBV19, the J gene TRBJ1-5; D is perhaps TRBD1 (5 bases). From germline, CDR1 is LNHDA and CDR2 SQIVND (reference sequence). V shed 3 bases and J shed 6 bases, with 15 bases lying between them. This CDR3 region has 15 residues. The chain's CDR3 is CASSIGTPRGQPQHF. In DNA, the CDR3 is TGTGCCAGTAGTATTGGGACCCCGCGGGGTCAGCCCCAGCATTTT. Drawing the rest from reference TRBV19 and TRBJ1-5, the complete variable domain is DGGITQSPKYLFRKEGQNVTLSCEQNLNHDAMYWYRQDPGQGLRLIYYSQIVNDFQKGDIAEGYSVSREKKESFPLTVTSAQKNPTAFYLCASSIGTPRGQPQHFGDGTRLSIL.

The chain is built from TRBV15 and TRBJ2-3; TRBD2 matches 14 bases. The CDR3 totals 17 residues. The junction had 2 bases not matched to a gene; V was cut back by 0 bases and J by 3 bases. Germline CDR1 reads LNHNV; CDR2 reads YYDKDF (reference sequence). The CDR3 spells CATSRDGTSGSTDTQYF. In DNA form, the CDR3 reads TGTGCCACCAGCAGAGATGGGACTAGCGGGAGTACAGATACGCAGTATTTT.